These T cell receptor beta chains were read from a single sample in a study of blood T cell repertoires in COVID-19. Sequenced by immunoSEQ multiplex PCR; TCRdb stores in-frame clones only, minus some. Of about 260,000 clones listed, 65% to 90% are singletons. Input material: peripheral blood. The receptors stem from a man between 25 and 39 years old with active or convalescent COVID-19. Each CDR3 is given with its conserved first and last residue. A D gene is named only where the DNA matches it firmly. Clone size is stated in some rows and not others, as once, few, many or a class when expanded.

TRBV27	NA	NA	15	TRBJ2-3	CASSLSGTQTDTQYF	TGTGCCAGCAGTTTATCTGGGACTCAAACAGATACGCAGTATTTT
TRBV7-2	NA	NA	16	TRBJ1-2	CASSLRSGSSGYGYTF	TGTGCCAGCAGCCTCAGGTCGGGGTCTAGTGGCTATGGCTACACCTTC
TRBV19	NA	NA	14	TRBJ2-3	CASRLVQGADTQYF	TGTGCCAGTAGACTGGTACAGGGAGCAGATACGCAGTATTTT
TRBV6-2/TRBV6-3	NA	NA	12	TRBJ1-1	CASSYKQTEAFF	TGTGCCAGCAGTTACAAACAAACAGAAGCTTTCTTT
TRBV5-1	few	TRBD2	16	TRBJ2-7	CASSLPVGTSGDEQYF	TGCGCCAGCAGCTTGCCGGTCGGGACTAGCGGTGATGAGCAGTACTTC
TRBV6-5	NA	NA	14	TRBJ2-1	CASTPPGSYNEQFF	TGTGCCAGCACTCCCCCGGGGTCCTACAATGAGCAGTTCTTC
TRBV6-2/TRBV6-3	NA	NA	15	TRBJ1-4	CASSTTPGANEKLFF	TGTGCCAGCAGCACGACCCCAGGGGCTAATGAAAAACTGTTTTTT
TRBV12-3/TRBV12-4	NA	TRBD1	13	TRBJ1-5	CASSPGQRKPQHF	TGTGCCAGCAGCCCGGGACAGAGGAAGCCCCAGCATTTT
TRBV9	once	TRBD1	15	TRBJ2-7	CASSADRGRPYEQYF	TGTGCCAGCAGCGCTGACAGGGGGAGACCCTACGAGCAGTACTTC
TRBV6-5	NA	NA	14	TRBJ1-1	CASSLISVNTEAFF	TGTGCCAGCAGTCTCATCTCGGTGAACACTGAAGCTTTCTTT
TRBV5-8	NA	TRBD1	14	TRBJ2-5	CASSSGQGTETQYF	TGTGCCAGCAGCTCGGGACAGGGAACGGAGACCCAGTACTTC
TRBV19	NA	NA	15	TRBJ1-2	CASSIDRRMNYGYTF	TGTGCCAGTAGTATCGATAGGAGAATGAACTATGGCTACACCTTC
TRBV5-1	NA	TRBD1	16	TRBJ2-3	CASSELRDRATDTQYF	TGCGCCAGCAGCGAACTCCGGGACAGGGCGACAGATACGCAGTATTTT
TRBV5-4	NA	NA	14	TRBJ2-2	CASSLVQGTGELFF	TGTGCCAGCAGCTTGGTACAGGGCACCGGGGAGCTGTTTTTT
TRBV7-2	NA	NA	13	TRBJ2-3	CASSLGYTDTQYF	TGTGCCAGCAGCTTAGGTTACACAGATACGCAGTATTTT
TRBV3-1/TRBV3-2	NA	NA	16	TRBJ1-5	CASSEGGDLLDQPQHF	TGTGCCAGCAGCGAAGGCGGGGATCTATTGGATCAGCCCCAGCATTTT
TRBV5-6	NA	NA	14	TRBJ2-7	CASSFLGGSYEQYF	TGTGCCAGCAGCTTCTTAGGGGGCTCCTACGAGCAGTACTTC
TRBV5-1	few	TRBD1	16	TRBJ2-2	CASHPTGGDQPGELFF	TGCGCCAGCCACCCGACAGGGGGAGACCAACCCGGGGAGCTGTTTTTT
TRBV19	NA	TRBD1	14	TRBJ1-2	CASSRPGQPYGYTF	TGTGCCAGTAGTCGACCGGGACAGCCTTATGGCTACACCTTC
TRBV5-4	NA	NA	13	TRBJ2-1	CASSLPGRGEQFF	TGTGCCAGCAGCTTACCAGGGCGTGGTGAGCAGTTCTTC
TRBV19	few	TRBD1	16	TRBJ2-7	CASSIGHTGVGYEQYF	TGTGCCAGTAGTATAGGCCATACAGGGGTTGGATACGAGCAGTACTTC
TRBV3-1/TRBV3-2	many	NA	14	TRBJ1-2	CASSSSGVDYGYTF	TGTGCCAGCAGCTCTTCTGGTGTAGACTATGGCTACACCTTC
TRBV7-9	NA	NA	12	TRBJ1-1	CASSSDSTEAFF	TGTGCCAGCAGTTCCGACAGCACTGAAGCTTTCTTT
TRBV11-3	NA	NA	14	TRBJ2-3	CASSSGAPTDTQYF	TGTGCCAGCAGCTCAGGGGCCCCCACAGATACGCAGTATTTT
TRBV2	NA	NA	15	TRBJ2-7	CASHPLGGGSYEQYF	TGTGCCAGCCACCCACTAGGCGGGGGCAGCTACGAGCAGTACTTC
TRBV5-6	NA	TRBD1	16	TRBJ2-7	CASSPGQVKDAYEQYF	TGTGCCAGCAGCCCAGGACAGGTAAAAGACGCCTACGAGCAGTACTTC
TRBV5-6	NA	TRBD2	17	TRBJ2-5	CASSTRGGRGLQETQYF	TGTGCCAGCAGCACCCGGGGGGGGCGGGGGCTCCAAGAGACCCAGTACTTC
TRBV19	NA	NA	14	TRBJ1-5	CASSITGGDQPQHF	TGTGCCAGTAGTATCACGGGAGGGGATCAGCCCCAGCATTTT
TRBV15	NA	NA	13	TRBJ2-7	CATSRARGHEQYF	TGTGCCACCAGCAGAGCTCGGGGTCACGAGCAGTACTTC
TRBV20-1	NA	TRBD2	11	TRBJ2-5	CSAQRGETQYF	TGCAGTGCTCAGCGGGGAGAGACCCAGTACTTC
TRBV27	NA	TRBD1	17	TRBJ1-6	CASSLSGTGWDNSPLHF	TGTGCCAGCAGTTTATCTGGGACAGGGTGGGATAATTCACCCCTCCACTTT
TRBV19	NA	NA	16	TRBJ1-2	CASSIDAAGLGSGYTF	TGTGCCAGTAGTATAGATGCCGCAGGGCTGGGTTCTGGCTACACCTTC
TRBV19	NA	NA	16	TRBJ1-2	CASSSPHRQTEYGYTF	TGTGCCAGTAGTTCCCCACATCGACAGACCGAGTATGGCTACACCTTC
TRBV6-5	NA	NA	16	TRBJ1-1	CASSYSRRDGNTEAFF	TGTGCCAGCAGTTACTCCCGGAGAGATGGGAACACTGAAGCTTTCTTT
TRBV7-2	NA	NA	18	TRBJ2-3	CASSLPIELGPSTDTQYF	TGTGCCAGCAGCTTACCTATCGAACTTGGTCCTAGCACAGATACGCAGTATTTT
TRBV18	few	NA	18	TRBJ1-5	CASSPRAPTENSNQPQHF	TGTGCCAGCTCACCACGGGCTCCCACAGAAAATAGCAATCAGCCCCAGCATTTT
TRBV6-5	NA	NA	14	TRBJ2-3	CASRLVTNTDTQYF	TGTGCCAGCAGGCTAGTTACGAACACAGATACGCAGTATTTT
TRBV3-1/TRBV3-2	NA	TRBD2	17	TRBJ2-5	CASSQEVGGGAKETQYF	TGTGCCAGCAGCCAAGAAGTGGGCGGGGGAGCAAAAGAGACCCAGTACTTC
TRBV5-1	few	NA	14	TRBJ2-7	CASSRTMSYEGQYF	TGCGCCAGCAGCCGCACAATGAGCTACGAGGGGCAGTACTTC
TRBV10-2	NA	NA	11	TRBJ2-7	CASSVSYEQYF	TGCGCCAGCAGTGTTAGCTACGAGCAGTACTTC
TRBV11-2	NA	NA	14	TRBJ2-7	CASSWGDSYYEQYF	TGTGCCAGCAGCTGGGGGGACTCGTACTACGAGCAGTACTTC
TRBV14	NA	NA	15	TRBJ2-2	CASRPLGGNTGELFF	TGTGCCAGCAGACCACTGGGGGGAAACACCGGGGAGCTGTTTTTT
TRBV28	NA	TRBD1	18	TRBJ1-4	CASSGTGFIAGTNEKLFF	TGTGCCAGCAGTGGGACAGGGTTTATAGCGGGTACTAATGAAAAACTGTTTTTT
TRBV4-2	NA	TRBD1	15	TRBJ2-1	CASSQEGQGYNEQFF	TGTGCCAGCAGCCAGGAGGGACAGGGTTATAATGAGCAGTTCTTC